A selection of T cell receptor beta chains follows, all from one sample in a study of T cell responses to AZD1222 COVID-19 vaccine. The table came from immunoSEQ multiplex PCR; TCRdb's copy has only in-frame clones and leaves some out. The repertoire has about 160,000 clones, 80% to 95% of them found once; the top ten carry 4% to 5.5%. Specimen: peripheral blood, collected on day 0 of AZD1222 vaccination. The origin of the receptors is an adult in good health. The conserved cysteine and the conserved F or W are not part of the CDR3 here. D genes are given only for firm matches.

j_call d_call v_call cdr3_aa
TRBJ1-2 . TRBV20-1 SARTAAGYT
TRBJ2-7 TRBD2 TRBV5-1 ASSLGTSGIYEQY
TRBJ2-2 . TRBV7-3 ASSSYLGSRELF
TRBJ1-6 . TRBV3-1/TRBV3-2 ASSQKGTYNSPLH
TRBJ2-7 TRBD1 TRBV7-2 ASSLARGRRRDSYEQY
TRBJ1-2 . TRBV28 ASTTTDSYGYT
TRBJ1-1 . TRBV19 ASSIGGHRMNTEAF
TRBJ1-5 . TRBV19 ASRSQRNQPQH
TRBJ2-7 TRBD2 TRBV25-1 ASSESRGFGGTYEQY
TRBJ2-1 . TRBV6-2/TRBV6-3 ASSYMSILGLEHNEQF
TRBJ2-6 . TRBV9 ASSDGSGANVLT
TRBJ2-7 TRBD1 TRBV30 AWSGWTGGYEQY
TRBJ1-3 . TRBV6-5 ASSSGTLFSGNTIY
TRBJ1-1 TRBD1 TRBV6-1 ASSAPSNGQGNTEAF
TRBJ1-1 . TRBV3-1/TRBV3-2 ASSQGNRNTEAF
TRBJ2-2 . TRBV11-2 ASTFGTGELF
TRBJ2-7 . TRBV30 AWSSIDRTYEQY
TRBJ1-5 . TRBV19 ASSFSPGQPQH
TRBJ2-4 . TRBV7-2 ASSSPPGYIQY
TRBJ2-2 . TRBV10-1 ASSESTFANTGELF
TRBJ2-2 . TRBV10-1 ASGDGANTGELF
TRBJ1-5 . TRBV7-9 ASSLGGAGQPQH
TRBJ2-7 TRBD1 TRBV5-1 ASSFSPGQTYEQY
TRBJ2-3 TRBD2 TRBV15 ATSRATSGSTDTQY
TRBJ1-1 . TRBV11-3 ASSLETGLNTEAF
TRBJ1-2 TRBD1 TRBV3-1/TRBV3-2 ASSQKNRDRSYGYT
TRBJ1-3 . TRBV28 ASCTGTRSGNTIY
TRBJ1-6 TRBD1 TRBV14 ASSQEQGASPLH
TRBJ1-6 . TRBV6-5 ASSYSGLGNSPLH
TRBJ2-1 TRBD1 TRBV9 ASSGAQDRGGNNEQF
TRBJ2-3 . TRBV11-2 ASSLVTGPTDTQY
TRBJ1-2 . TRBV27 ASSTTTGLTGYT
TRBJ2-2 TRBD2 TRBV7-6 ASSFGTSGTANTGELF
TRBJ1-2 TRBD1 TRBV11-2 ASSLGAHMTGAPLIT
TRBJ2-3 TRBD2 TRBV11-3 ASSFSTSGRRTDTQY
TRBJ2-3 . TRBV29-1 SVNRDPFHPLDTQY
TRBJ2-1 TRBD2 TRBV3-1/TRBV3-2 ASSQDGWTSGNNEQF
TRBJ1-3 TRBD1 TRBV6-5 ASSRTGLEGNTIY
TRBJ2-7 TRBD1 TRBV4-3 ASSHRTGGSYEQY
TRBJ2-1 . TRBV3-1/TRBV3-2 ASSHRGANEQF
TRBJ2-7 . TRBV28 ASSLSGPRSGRDGYEQY
TRBJ1-5 TRBD1 TRBV12-3/TRBV12-4 ASRRTGRAPQH
TRBJ2-3 TRBD2 TRBV28 ASSGWTSGTDTQY
TRBJ2-7 TRBD1 TRBV16 ASSTPGQVSYEQY
TRBJ2-1 . TRBV7-2 ASSNQQGGEQF
TRBJ2-1 . TRBV21-1 ASFIRDRCYNEQF
TRBJ2-7 . TRBV5-4 ASRGEDPYEQY
TRBJ2-5 . TRBV6-5 ASARGQETQY
TRBJ2-7 . TRBV5-1 ASSLSPTLGYEQY
TRBJ2-3 TRBD2 TRBV12-5 ASDIRLARSDTQY
TRBJ2-4 . TRBV30 AWSAGLAKNIQY
TRBJ1-3 . TRBV10-3 AISESAVGNTIY
TRBJ2-7 . TRBV30 AWRRATYEQY